The 21 T cell receptor beta chains listed next were all sequenced from one sample in a study of CD8+ T cells in alopecia areata. Sequencing relied on a cDNA template that was reverse transcribed from extracted RNA. Measured with immunoSEQ multiplex PCR; TCRdb has only the in-frame clones, and not every one. The sample carries more than 200,000 clones, 67% recorded once. Source: CD4+ T cells sorted from blood, taken at week 0. The receptor source for this set is a human donor with alopecia areata.

The V call is TRBV11-2, the J call TRBJ1-2; the match to TRBD1 covers 7 bases. Unmatched junction bases numbered 11, after V lost 3 bases and J lost 4 bases. In germline, CDR1 is SGHAT, CDR2 FQNNGV. The CDR3 has 16 amino acids. Here the CDR3 DNA reads TGTGCCAGCAGCTTGGTCCTGGGACAGCGTGGCTATGGCTACACCTTC. It specifies CASSLVLGQRGYGYTF.

J is TRBJ2-7 and V is TRBV5-1; D remains unclear. V was clipped by 1 base and J by 2 bases, with 4 bases between them. Germline V CDR1 and CDR2: SGHRS, YFSETQ. The CDR3 has 12 residues. The CDR3 sequence is CASSLSPYEQYF. The CDR3 DNA follows: TGCGCCAGCAGCTTGAGCCCCTACGAGCAGTACTTC.

The chain couples TRBV30 to TRBJ1-6; tentative D call: TRBD1 (5 bases). V lost 2 bases and J 9 bases, leaving 17 bases between the germline ends. Germline V gives CDR1 GTSNPN, CDR2 SVGIG (reference sequence). This CDR3 comprises 15 residues. In nucleotides, the CDR3 is TGTGCCTGGAGTCCCAAGGACACATACCGTTCACCCCTCCACTTT. This translates into CAWSPKDTYRSPLHF.

This clone has a handful of counts. This chain uses TRBV5-4 with TRBJ2-5; 10 bases map to TRBD2. The germline gives CDR1 SGHNT, CDR2 YYREEE (reference sequence). This CDR3 comprises 18 residues. With V trimmed by 7 bases and J by 5 bases, 20 bases remained unmatched. The CDR3 DNA follows: TGTGCCAGCTCGAGTGGTGGTGCTAGCGGGGGCTCGGGGGAGACCCAGTACTTC. As protein: CASSSGGASGGSGETQYF.

The rearrangement joins TRBV30 to TRBJ2-1, with 9 positions matching TRBD1. There are 12 residues in the CDR3. Trimming removed 2 bases from V and 8 bases from J; junction bases left unmatched: 1. Germline V CDR1 and CDR2: GTSNPN, SVGIG (reference sequence). In nucleotides, the CDR3 is TGTGCCTGGAGTCGACAGGGGGATGAGCAGTTCTTC. Its translation is CAWSRQGDEQFF.

The genes are TRBV19 and TRBJ1-1; tentatively, D is TRBD1 (5 bases). V was shortened by 3 bases and J by 1 base, with 9 bases between the two germline ends. The CDR3 sequence is 14 residues long. Germline V gives CDR1 LNHDA, CDR2 SQIVND (reference sequence). CDR3 residues: CASSMAGPNTEAFF. CDR3 DNA sequence: TGTGCCAGTAGTATGGCGGGGCCGAACACTGAAGCTTTCTTT.

The rearrangement joins TRBV5-6 to TRBJ1-1; D call uncertain. With 1 base removed from V and 11 bases from J, the gap between germline ends came to 9 bases. CDR1 is SGHDT and CDR2 is YYEEEE in the germline V gene. The length of the CDR3 is 11 residues. The DNA of the CDR3 is TGTGCCAGCAGCTTGTTAAGTGACGCTTTCTTT. Its translation is CASSLLSDAFF.

This clone occurred a few times. V is TRBV11-2 and J is TRBJ2-7, with 11 bases fitting TRBD1. The germline V gene encodes CDR1 SGHAT and CDR2 FQNNGV. There are 14 residues in the CDR3. V lost 5 bases, J lost 3 bases, and 3 bases stayed unmatched. The CDR3 nucleotides read TGTGCCAGCAGCCCAGGGACAGGGGGCTACGAGCAGTACTTC. Translated, it gives CASSPGTGGYEQYF.

This clone was observed a handful of times. The rearrangement joins TRBV27 to TRBJ1-5; 7 positions match TRBD1. The germline V gene encodes CDR1 MNHEY and CDR2 SMNVEV (reference sequence). V was clipped by 4 bases and J by 3 bases; unmatched bases: 6. The CDR3 extends over 15 amino acids. The CDR3 loop is CASSSQQGPNQPQHF. CDR3 DNA sequence: TGTGCCAGCAGTTCCCAACAGGGGCCCAATCAGCCCCAGCATTTT.

The chain has TRBV27 and TRBJ2-5; D ambiguous. Germline V gene sequence: CDR1 MNHEY, CDR2 SMNVEV (reference sequence). This CDR3 comprises 12 residues. Trimming shortened V by 6 bases and J by 7 bases, and 12 bases separated the two germline ends. CDR3 nucleotides: TGTGCCAGCAGCTCCTTCGGAAGGACCCAGTACTTC. Translated: CASSSFGRTQYF.

This clone was found once. This chain connects TRBV30 to TRBJ2-7; 7 bases are a match to TRBD1. The CDR3 has 13 residues. Germline V gene data show CDR1 as GTSNPN and CDR2 as SVGIG (reference sequence). With V trimmed by 0 bases and J by 10 bases, 9 bases remained unmatched. The CDR3 here is CAWSVKGAPPQYF. The CDR3 nucleotides are TGTGCCTGGAGTGTAAAGGGGGCGCCCCCCCAGTACTTC.

The V call is TRBV30, the J call TRBJ2-2, with TRBD2 as a possible D gene (5 bases). This CDR3 comprises 14 residues. CDR1 is GTSNPN and CDR2 is SVGIG in the germline V gene (reference sequence). The V end was cut by 2 bases, the J end by 5 bases, with 12 bases between. Here the CDR3 DNA reads TGTGCCTGGAGTACGCTATCGGGGACCGGGGAGCTGTTTTTT. This translates into CAWSTLSGTGELFF.

In its sample, this clone was seen a few times. The J gene is TRBJ2-2, the V gene TRBV5-6; 7 nucleotides agree with TRBD1. Germline assignment: CDR1 SGHDT and CDR2 YYEEEE. The length of the CDR3 is 14 residues. J lost 6 bases, V lost 4 bases, and 6 bases had no gene match. DNA of the CDR3: TGTGCCAGCAGCCCGACAGGGAGAGCCGGGGAGCTGTTTTTT. This gives the protein CASSPTGRAGELFF.

V is TRBV5-1 and J is TRBJ2-1; TRBD1 matches at 7 bases. After removal of 6 bases from V and 3 bases from J, the junction contained 6 bases not matched to a gene. Germline V gives CDR1 SGHRS, CDR2 YFSETQ. CDR3 length: 14 residues. CDR3 bases: TGCGCCAGCACCCGGGCAGGGGGCTACAATGAGCAGTTCTTC. Translated: CASTRAGGYNEQFF.

J is TRBJ2-2 and V is TRBV9, with D unresolved. Germline V gives CDR1 SGDLS, CDR2 YYNGEE. This CDR3 is 14 amino acids long. V lost 0 bases and J lost 3, with 6 bases in between. CDR3 amino acids: CASSVGLYTGELFF. CDR3 sequence (DNA): TGTGCCAGCAGCGTAGGACTGTACACCGGGGAGCTGTTTTTT.

The rearrangement links TRBV30 to TRBJ2-3; 11 nucleotides line up with TRBD1. The V gene end was trimmed by 3 bases and the J gene end by 1 base; junction bases not matched to a gene: 6. The CDR3 has 16 amino acids. Germline V gene data show CDR1 as GTSNPN and CDR2 as SVGIG (reference sequence). CDR3 DNA: TGTGCCTGGAGCTCTCGGGACAGGGGGGGCACAGATACGCAGTATTTT. Amino acids: CAWSSRDRGGTDTQYF.

The chain has TRBV29-1 and TRBJ2-7; D perhaps matches TRBD2 (7 bases). With 5 bases removed from V and 0 bases from J, the gap between germline ends came to 11 bases. CDR3 length equals 13 residues. The V gene's germline CDR1 is SQVTM and CDR2 ANQGSEA. CDR3 nucleotide sequence: TGCAGCGTTAGGGGGGGTAGCTCCTACGAGCAGTACTTC. This translates into CSVRGGSSYEQYF.

The rearrangement links TRBV20-1 to TRBJ1-2, with unresolved D. CDR1 is DFQATT, CDR2 SNEGSKA, per germline (reference sequence). The V end lost 0 bases, the J end lost 7 bases, and 6 bases lay between the germline ends. The CDR3 contains 11 residues. The DNA of the CDR3 is TGCAGTGCTAGAGATGCCCGTGGCTACACCTTC. Translating gives CSARDARGYTF.

This clone was counted a few times. This sequence joins TRBV29-1 and TRBJ2-1; TRBD1 agrees at 10 bases. Germline CDR1 and CDR2: SQVTM and ANQGSEA. V was pared by 7 bases and J by 3 bases, with 6 bases of the junction left unmatched. CDR3 length: 14 amino acids. This CDR3 is CSASRDRGYNEQFF. As DNA, the CDR3 is TGCAGCGCCTCTAGGGACAGGGGCTACAATGAGCAGTTCTTC.

The chain is built from TRBV5-4 and TRBJ1-2; D gene ambiguous. V was clipped by 0 bases and J by 7 bases, with 10 bases between them. The CDR3 sequence is 13 residues long. Looked up from germline, CDR1 is SGHNT and CDR2 is YYREEE (reference sequence). The CDR3 region has the DNA TGTGCCAGCAGCTTGGCCGATCGGGTTGGCTACACCTTC. Amino acid sequence: CASSLADRVGYTF.

With regard to this clone: Other DNA sequences in this specimen translate into the identical CDR3. V is TRBV7-8 and J is TRBJ2-5, with 12 bases identical to TRBD2. There are 16 residues in the CDR3. V lost 1 base and J lost 2; bases outside the gene matches: 2. Germline CDR1 reads SGHVS; CDR2 reads FQNEAQ. The CDR3 DNA reads as TGTGCCAGCAGCTTAGGGCTAGCGGGGGGGCAAGAGACCCAGTACTTC. Protein: CASSLGLAGGQETQYF.